The 29 T cell receptor beta chains below come from one sample, sequenced in a study of early stage breast cancer tumors. Assay used: immunoSEQ multiplex PCR; TCRdb lists only in-frame clones, some missing. The sample lists roughly 56,000 clones, over 65% seen once, with roughly 3.4% in the top ten. Sequences were obtained from blood. These receptors were taken from a person aged 25 to 40 with breast cancer.

This chain connects TRBV18 to TRBJ1-1; perhaps TRBD1 as D (5 bases). Germline loops: CDR1 KGHSH, CDR2 LQKENI. V shed 5 bases and J shed 3 bases, with 10 bases lying between them. CDR3 length: 13 residues. CDR3 protein: CASSNRGDTEAFF. The CDR3 DNA sequence: TGTGCCAGCTCAAATCGAGGGGACACTGAAGCTTTCTTT.

CDR3 sequence (DNA): TGCGCCAGCAGCTTGGGCAGAACTATAACCTACGAGCAGTACTTC. Residues: CASSLGRTITYEQYF. The chain links TRBV5-1 to TRBJ2-7; no reliable D call. V gave up 0 bases and J gave up 2 bases, with 12 bases separating them. The CDR3 length is 15 residues. Germline V gene sequence: CDR1 SGHRS, CDR2 YFSETQ.

The chain employs TRBV28 and TRBJ2-3; 8 nucleotides match TRBD1. The length of the CDR3 is 17 residues. CDR1 and CDR2 (germline): MDHEN, SYDVKM. The J segment lost 1 base and the V segment lost 5 bases, leaving 11 bases of the junction unmatched. CDR3 in DNA: TGTGCCAGCAGTCGCCTCAGGGGGCGTTCAGGCACAGATACGCAGTATTTT. Translated: CASSRLRGRSGTDTQYF.

With regard to this clone: A read error may account for a junction end that differs from germline. The chain links TRBV30 to TRBJ2-3; 14 positions agree with TRBD2. Germline lookup yields CDR1 GTSNPN and CDR2 SVGIG (reference sequence). CDR3 length equals 16 residues. This chain's CDR3 is CTWSGLAGGRTDTQYF. The CDR3 DNA is TGTACCTGGAGTGGACTAGCGGGAGGACGCACAGATACGCAGTATTTT. Drawing the rest from reference TRBV30 and TRBJ2-3, the complete variable domain is SQTIHQWPATLVQPVGSPLSLECTVEGTSNPNLYWYRQAAGRGLQLLFYSVGIGQISSEVPQNLSASRPQDRQFILSSKKLLLSDSGFYLCTWSGLAGGRTDTQYFGPGTRLTVL.

The rearrangement uses TRBV7-2 and TRBJ1-5; 8 nucleotides agree with TRBD1. CDR3 size: 16 residues. CDR1 SGHTA and CDR2 FQGNSA come from the germline V gene. The J segment lost 5 bases and the V segment lost 3 bases, leaving 9 bases of the junction unmatched. CDR3 DNA: TGTGCCAGCAGCTTCAGCGGGACAGGAGCATATCAGCCCCAGCATTTT. Translating it yields CASSFSGTGAYQPQHF.

This clone was seen a single time. The chain has TRBV4-2 and TRBJ2-7; TRBD2 matches 8 bases. V was clipped by 0 bases and J by 3 bases; unmatched bases: 7. The CDR3 consists of 16 residues. Germline lookup yields CDR1 LGHNA and CDR2 YNFKEQ. CDR3 amino acids: CASSQDWSSGYYEQYF. The CDR3 DNA is TGTGCCAGCAGCCAAGATTGGTCTAGCGGGTACTACGAGCAGTACTTC.

This clone was seen a few times. The rearrangement joins TRBV4-2 to TRBJ1-4, with 10 nucleotides matching TRBD1. Germline V gene sequence: CDR1 LGHNA, CDR2 YNFKEQ. The ends lost 3 bases at V and 6 bases at J; junction bases unmatched: 7. The CDR3 extends over 16 amino acids. This CDR3 reads CASSHTAGTGDEKLFF. As DNA, the CDR3 is TGTGCCAGCAGCCACACCGCCGGGACAGGGGATGAAAAACTGTTTTTT.

The chain links TRBV20-1 to TRBJ2-5, with 7 bases identical to TRBD1. The germline CDR1 and CDR2 sequences are DFQATT and SNEGSKA (reference sequence). This CDR3 has 11 amino acids. V trimming: 6 bases; J trimming: 4 bases; junction bases outside the gene matches: 2. The CDR3 coding sequence is TGCAGTGCACACAGGGGAGAGACCCAGTACTTC. This gives the protein CSAHRGETQYF.

On this clone itself: The final CDR3 position lacks the conserved phenylalanine or tryptophan, pointing to a likely read error. The limits of the CDR3 on the DNA are not certain, so only TCRdb's listed CDR3 is given. V usage is TRBV7-8 and J usage is TRBJ2-7; TRBD2, as called in the table, went unchecked against the DNA. The CDR3 region is 13 residues in length, termini included. Germline V lookup: CDR1 SGHVS, CDR2 FQNEAQ. The CDR3 loop reads CASSEPSGTPLSL.

The chain uses TRBV20-1 and TRBJ1-1; D unclear. Germline CDR1 is DFQATT and CDR2 is SNEGSKA (reference sequence). V was trimmed by 4 bases and J by 6 bases, leaving 9 bases between them. The CDR3 covers 11 residues. CDR3 nucleotide sequence: TGCAGTGCTAAGGGCCCGGCTGAAGCTTTCTTT. Amino acid sequence: CSAKGPAEAFF.

The gene calls are TRBV4-2 and TRBJ2-7, with 9 bases fitting TRBD2. CDR1 and CDR2 from the germline V gene are LGHNA and YNFKEQ. This CDR3 spans 14 amino acids. With 6 bases clipped from V and 1 base from J, the junction kept 4 bases outside the gene matches. CDR3 amino acids: CASSLAGASYEQYF. The CDR3 DNA reads TGTGCCAGCAGTTTAGCGGGAGCGTCCTACGAGCAGTACTTC.

The gene calls are TRBV6-6 and TRBJ1-1; D unresolved. Germline assignment: CDR1 MNHNY and CDR2 SVGAGI (reference sequence). Trimming pared 6 bases from V and 3 bases from J, leaving 14 bases between. The CDR3 covers 14 residues. This CDR3 reads CASSSRPSDTEAFF. CDR3 in DNA: TGTGCCAGCAGCTCCCGGCCCTCGGACACTGAAGCTTTCTTT.

This rearrangement joins TRBV4-3 to TRBJ2-3; maybe TRBD2 (5 bases). The V gene's germline CDR1 is LGHNA and CDR2 YSLEER. Trimming removed 1 base at V and 8 bases at J, with 10 bases between. The CDR3 consists of 13 residues. The CDR3 bases are TGCGCCAGCAGCCAAGGTACCCGGGGTACGCAGTATTTT. Translating gives CASSQGTRGTQYF.

The rearrangement joins TRBV7-9 to TRBJ1-1; a possible D gene is TRBD1 (5 bases). CDR3 length equals 18 residues. From germline, CDR1 is SEHNR and CDR2 FQNEAQ (reference sequence). V gave up 2 bases and J gave up 6 bases, with 25 bases separating them. The CDR3 is CASSLYRGLGVRGAEAFF. Written as DNA, the CDR3 is TGTGCCAGCAGCTTATACCGGGGCCTGGGGGTGCGGGGGGCTGAAGCTTTCTTT.

This clone was seen a single time. The CDR3 nucleotides read TGTGCCAGCAGTAGACAGGGGGCGCAAGAGACCCAGTACTTC. Encoded protein: CASSRQGAQETQYF. The chain links TRBV5-4 to TRBJ2-5, with TRBD1 identical over 10 bases. Germline CDR1 is SGHNT and CDR2 is YYREEE (reference sequence). This CDR3 contains 14 residues. V shed 5 bases, J shed 2 bases, and the junction held 3 bases outside the gene matches.

The gene calls are TRBV19 and TRBJ2-1, with 8 nucleotides matching TRBD2. V lost 5 bases and J lost 3; bases outside the gene matches: 12. The germline V gene encodes CDR1 LNHDA and CDR2 SQIVND (reference sequence). The CDR3 is 17 amino acids. CDR3 amino acids: CASSASLKREFYNEQFF. CDR3 coding DNA: TGTGCCAGTAGTGCCTCGCTTAAGCGGGAGTTCTACAATGAGCAGTTCTTC. Filled out from reference TRBV19 and TRBJ2-1, the complete variable domain reads DGGITQSPKYLFRKEGQNVTLSCEQNLNHDAMYWYRQDPGQGLRLIYYSQIVNDFQKGDIAEGYSVSREKKESFPLTVTSAQKNPTAFYLCASSASLKREFYNEQFFGPGTRLTVL.

A word on this clone: One end of the junction is discordant with germline, which a read error may explain. The chain recombines TRBV2 with TRBJ2-2, with 7 bases aligning to TRBD2. Germline CDR1 reads SNHLY; CDR2 reads FYNNEI. The CDR3 spans 15 residues. CDR3 nucleotide sequence: TGTGCCAGCAGAGAAGCGGGACGCTGGCCCGGGGAGCTGTTTTTT. Protein sequence: CASREAGRWPGELFF.

This clone was picked up one time. The J gene is TRBJ2-7, the V gene TRBV27; 10 positions agree with TRBD2. Per germline, CDR1 MNHEY and CDR2 SMNVEV (reference sequence). The CDR3 sequence is 15 residues long. Losses at the gene ends were 6 bases for V and 7 bases for J; bases not matched to a gene: 12. The CDR3 sequence is CASSFRTSGLGEQYF. The CDR3 bases are TGTGCCAGCAGCTTTCGGACTAGCGGCCTCGGGGAGCAGTACTTC.

This clone was picked up a small number of times. The chain joins TRBV7-2 to TRBJ1-3; the D is unclear. Germline CDR1 reads SGHTA; CDR2 reads FQGNSA. CDR3 size: 13 residues. Trimming stripped 4 bases from V and 1 base from J, with 5 bases between. CDR3 loop: CASSSFSGNTIYF. In DNA form, the CDR3 reads TGTGCCAGCAGCTCTTTTTCTGGAAACACCATATATTTT.

J is TRBJ2-6 and V is TRBV11-1, with a tentative D call TRBD1 (6 bases). Trimming stripped 8 bases from V and 1 base from J, with 12 bases between. The CDR3 has 15 residues. Germline CDR1 SGHAT, CDR2 FQDESV (reference sequence). CDR3 region: CASHPTGSGANVLTF. CDR3 sequence (DNA): TGTGCCAGCCACCCTACAGGGTCTGGGGCCAACGTCCTGACTTTC.

The chain couples TRBV6-5 to TRBJ1-2; the match to TRBD1 covers 7 bases. Germline V lookup: CDR1 MNHEY, CDR2 SVGAGI. This CDR3 spans 15 amino acids. V lost 5 bases and J lost 5; bases outside the gene matches: 11. This chain's CDR3 is CASSQRTGLRYGYTF. CDR3 bases: TGTGCCAGCAGTCAGAGGACAGGTTTGCGATATGGCTACACCTTC.

This chain connects TRBV6-6 to TRBJ1-1; TRBD1 is a possible D gene (5 bases). V was pared by 2 bases and J by 0 bases, with 13 bases between. The germline V gene has CDR1 MNHNY and CDR2 SVGAGI (reference sequence). The CDR3 length is 16 residues. This chain's CDR3 is CASSYATGTLNTEAFF. In nucleotides, the CDR3 is TGTGCCAGCAGTTACGCGACCGGGACCCTGAACACTGAAGCTTTCTTT.

This clone has just a few counts. The chain couples TRBV7-8 to TRBJ1-1; TRBD1 agrees at 7 bases. The CDR3 contains 15 residues. The V gene's germline CDR1 is SGHVS and CDR2 FQNEAQ. J lost 4 bases, V lost 5 bases, and 10 bases had no gene match. Written as DNA, the CDR3 is TGTGCCAGCAGCCCTCGACAGGGTCCGAGCACTGAAGCTTTCTTT. This gives the protein CASSPRQGPSTEAFF.

The V and J genes are TRBV5-6 and TRBJ2-1; D may be TRBD2 (6 bases). The V end was cut by 4 bases, the J end by 10 bases, with 15 bases between. The V gene's germline CDR1 is SGHDT and CDR2 YYEEEE. There are 13 residues in the CDR3. The CDR3 nucleotides are TGTGCCAGCAGCCCTATAGCGGCTACAGAGCAGTTCTTC. Translated: CASSPIAATEQFF. The full variable domain, completed using reference TRBV5-6 and TRBJ2-1, is DAGVTQSPTHLIKTRGQQVTLRCSPKSGHDTVSWYQQALGQGPQFIFQYYEEEERQRGNFPDRFSGHQFPNYSSELNVNALLLGDSALYLCASSPIAATEQFFGPGTRLTVL.

In its sample, this clone was seen once. The chain employs TRBV30 and TRBJ2-3; D is unresolved. CDR1 and CDR2 (germline): GTSNPN, SVGIG (reference sequence). The ends were cut back, 7 bases at V and 0 bases at J, with 17 bases in the middle. This CDR3 is 15 amino acids long. CDR3 coding DNA: TGTGCCTCCCCTTTCAACTTGGGTAGCACAGATACGCAGTATTTT. It encodes CASPFNLGSTDTQYF. Variable domain in full (rest from reference TRBV30 and TRBJ2-3): SQTIHQWPATLVQPVGSPLSLECTVEGTSNPNLYWYRQAAGRGLQLLFYSVGIGQISSEVPQNLSASRPQDRQFILSSKKLLLSDSGFYLCASPFNLGSTDTQYFGPGTRLTVL.

The rearrangement links TRBV5-3 to TRBJ2-7, with 10 nucleotides matching TRBD2. TRBV5-3 is assigned to the ORF class and has an uncertain function. The CDR3 totals 16 residues. Trimming removed 2 bases from V and 5 bases from J; junction bases left unmatched: 10. CDR3 nucleotide sequence: TGTGCCAGAAGCTTTGCGCCTAGCGGGAGTTCGCACGAGCAGTACTTC. Protein sequence: CARSFAPSGSSHEQYF.

CDR3 DNA sequence: TGTGCCAGTAGTAGAACTAGCGGGAGGCCCCTCGAGCAGTACTTC. Its translation is CASSRTSGRPLEQYF. This chain joins TRBV19 and TRBJ2-7, with 12 bases lining up with TRBD2. CDR1 LNHDA and CDR2 SQIVND come from the germline V gene (reference sequence). The CDR3 has 15 amino acids. The trim removed 4 bases at V and 6 bases at J, leaving 7 bases unmatched.

The J gene is TRBJ2-1, the V gene TRBV4-2; D is unclear. V gave up 0 bases and J gave up 6 bases, with 9 bases separating them. Germline V gene lookup returns CDR1 LGHNA and CDR2 YNFKEQ. This CDR3 region has 14 residues. The CDR3 DNA sequence: TGTGCCAGCAGCCAAGACGAAAACGGCAATGAGCAGTTCTTC. Its protein product is CASSQDENGNEQFF.

The genes are TRBV27 and TRBJ1-3; unclear D gene. The germline V and J ends were trimmed by 3 bases and 6 bases, with 12 bases remaining between them. Germline lookup yields CDR1 MNHEY and CDR2 SMNVEV (reference sequence). The CDR3 runs 14 residues. In DNA form, the CDR3 reads TGTGCCAGCAGTTTGTTCGGGCCAGAAAACACCATATATTTT. This translates into CASSLFGPENTIYF.